In this sample, the clone carrying this TCR beta chain turned up many times. Its antigen is as yet unknown. The germline gives CDR1 SGHTA, CDR2 FQGTGA. J gave up 8 bases and V 3 bases, and 5 bases lay outside the gene matches. The CDR3 extends over 13 amino acids. TCRdb re-analysed the 5' RACE reads in MiXCR, keeping a single row per CDR3 protein. The data contain under 60,000 distinct CDR3 sequences, around 3.3% of them singletons. The record originates from a study of neurological immune-mediated disorders. Study in general: A relapsing-remitting course was seen in about 90% of the roughly 35 multiple sclerosis patients and a secondary progressive course in 3.

General study points: Because no CDR3 amino acid sequences were shared across subjects by expanded clones, private repertoires were suggested in all groups.

The chain couples TRBV7-3 to TRBJ1-2, with 8 bases lining up with TRBD1. The sequenced material came from PBMCs. This sequence was found in a man in his forties with multiple sclerosis. CDR3 coding DNA: TGTGCCAGCAGCTTTTGGACAGGGCACGGCTACACCTTC. It codes for CASSFWTGHGYTF. The full variable domain, completed using reference TRBV7-3 and TRBJ1-2, is GAGVSQTPSNKVTEKGKYVELRCDPISGHTALYWYRQSLGQGPEFLIYFQGTGAADDSGLPNDRFFAVRPEGSVSTLKIQRTERGDSAVYLCASSFWTGHGYTFGSGTRLTVV.